The rows below give T cell receptor beta chains drawn from one sample of a study of glioma-infiltrating T cells. A single record per CDR3 protein comes from TCRdb applying MiXCR to the multiplex PCR reads. The sample holds approximately 100,000 distinct CDR3 sequences; 25% to 30% are singletons and the top ten take around a third. Sequenced material: glioma tissue, nonneoplastic brain tissue, or PBMCs (not recorded which). Every receptor here comes from a human donor with low-grade glioma or glioblastoma, undergoing nonglioma brain surgery, or in good health (not recorded which). Each CDR3 is given with its conserved first and last residue. A D gene is named only where the DNA matches it firmly. Expanded clones get a size class; other rows say once, few or many, or leave the size out.

>TRBV6-1|TRBJ2-7|NA|NA|10
CASDHYEQYF
TGTGCCAGCGACCACTACGAGCAGTACTTC
>TRBV4-1|TRBJ1-2|NA|many|18
CASSQDQSYGGPRYGYTF
TGCGCCAGCAGCCAAGATCAGTCATACGGGGGGCCACGCTACGGCTACACCTTC
>TRBV2|TRBJ1-1|NA|many|13
CASIRDAATEAFF
TGTGCCAGCATCCGGGACGCGGCCACTGAAGCTTTCTTT
>TRBV6-6|TRBJ2-7|NA|many|14
CASSYSRQGYEQYF
TGTGCCAGCAGTTACTCGCGGCAGGGTTACGAGCAGTACTTC
>TRBV19|TRBJ2-1|TRBD2|NA|16
CASSGLAGDSYNEQFF
TGTGCCAGTAGTGGACTAGCGGGGGATTCCTACAATGAGCAGTTCTTC
>TRBV7-3|TRBJ1-1|NA|NA|13
CPSSLTPNTEALF
TGTCCCAGCAGCTTGACACCGAACACTGAAGCTTTATTT
>TRBV28|TRBJ1-5|NA|many|14
CASSSLQENQPQHF
TGTGCCAGCAGTTCTTTACAGGAAAATCAGCCCCAGCATTTT
>TRBV12-3/TRBV12-4|TRBJ1-1|NA|NA|14
CASSLRPSNTEAFF
TGTGCCAGCAGTTTGCGACCGTCTAACACTGAAGCTTTCTTT
>TRBV30|TRBJ1-1|TRBD1|NA|12
CAWDRVATEAFF
TGTGCCTGGGACAGGGTCGCCACTGAAGCTTTCTTT
>TRBV3-1|TRBJ1-5|NA|many|13
CASSQTVNQPQHF
TGTGCCAGCAGCCAAACAGTCAATCAGCCCCAGCATTTT